The present T cell receptor beta chain was sequenced within a study of T cell changes during pregnancy in multiple sclerosis. CDR1 and CDR2 from the germline V gene are SGHRS and YFSETQ. V lost 3 bases and J lost 2, with 14 bases in between. CDR3 length: 15 amino acids. Produced via immunoSEQ multiplex PCR; TCRdb's table is partial and in-frame only. The table lists 35,000 to 45,000 clones, around 90% of them singletons, with 13% in the top ten. The sequence was collected from a female donor with multiple sclerosis, enrolled in a pregnancy study. The chain uses TRBV5-1 and TRBJ2-5; tentative D call: TRBD1 (6 bases). This material consisted of CD8+ T cells from peripheral blood mononuclear cells, taken in the first trimester of pregnancy. DNA of the CDR3: TGCGCCAGCAGCTCCCCTGGGACATCGCAAGAGACCCAGTACTTC. This gives the protein CASSSPGTSQETQYF.